The T cell receptor (beta chain) under discussion was sequenced for a study of blood T cell repertoires in COVID-19 (TCRdb year 2020). Broadly, across the study: The collaborator samples originated in the United States, Italy and Spain and spanned the acute and convalescent phases of COVID-19. The material from the prospective study consisted of cDNA or gDNA derived from T cells, B-cell-depleted T cells, or PBMCs. Deeply sampled blood TCRbeta repertoires from subjects exposed to, actively infected with, or recovered from COVID-19 were included in the dataset. A freely available public database, intended as a resource for researchers studying the immune response to SARS-CoV-2, is where the repertoires were released. The samples were drawn from two sources: the first 160 participants of the ongoing ImmuneRACE study, and approximately 1,300 subjects contributed by 6 global collaborators. Nearly every sample came with metadata listing a de-identified subject ID, COVID-19 status, age in years and sex. HLA class I and class II types, where available, came from metadata supplied by the sample provider rather than from assay-based typing.

Notes on this clone: What antigen it recognizes has not been identified. No base quality information exists; no much larger clone differs at one position.

Collaborating institutions collected whole blood in K2EDTA tubes following their own protocols. For TCRbeta analysis, collaborators shipped samples in one of three forms: frozen whole blood, isolated PBMCs, or DNA extracted from either of those sample types. Relative to germline, V is missing 2 bases and J is missing 6 bases, with 7 bases of the junction outside any gene match. The CDR3 measures 16 amino acids from cysteine to phenylalanine. The read is trimmed to its CDR3 DNA, 48 bases read in frame from base 1. CDR1 SGHTA and CDR2 FQGNSA are derived from the germline V gene. What the research found in general, with its limitations: Clinical and demographic metadata were provided uncurated, with the amount varying by source and participant.

TCRbeta CDR3 regions were amplified from genomic DNA using the immunoSEQ Assay, a bias-controlled multiplex PCR. The published analysis was carried out like this. The number of nucleated cells in each sample was estimated by amplification of reference gene primers within the assay. To quantify the absolute abundance of each unique TCRbeta CDR3 rearrangement, sequence reads were collapsed and filtered. For each sample, productive Simpson clonality was calculated as the square root of Simpson's diversity index over productive rearrangements. This is the immuneACCESS table as TCRdb keeps it, with only in-frame sequences that have V and J called. A part of the clones is gone; compared with another copy, unresolved V genes explain less than half, and the rest is unexplained. For V, J and clone size, that table is used; D and trimming come from the DNA. The table for this sample lists roughly 140,000 clones; 84% of them were counted only once. Under 10% of the sample rests with the top ten.

Sequenced input: peripheral blood. The chain uses TRBV7-2 and TRBJ2-2; TRBD2 fits 9 bases in the junction. This sequence was found in a woman older than 75 in a cohort sampled during active or convalescent COVID-19. The CDR3 corresponds to CASSLLPRGGAGELFF. The DNA sequence is TGTGCCAGCAGCTTATTGCCGCGGGGGGGCGCCGGGGAGCTGTTTTTT.